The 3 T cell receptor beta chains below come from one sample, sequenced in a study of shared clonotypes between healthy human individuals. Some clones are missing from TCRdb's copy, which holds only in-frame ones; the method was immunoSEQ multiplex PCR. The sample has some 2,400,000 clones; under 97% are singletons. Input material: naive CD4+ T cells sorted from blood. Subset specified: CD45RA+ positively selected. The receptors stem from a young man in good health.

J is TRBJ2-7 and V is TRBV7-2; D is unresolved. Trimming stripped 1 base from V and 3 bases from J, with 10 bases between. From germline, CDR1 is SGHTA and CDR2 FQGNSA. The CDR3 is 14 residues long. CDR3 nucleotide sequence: TGTGCCAGCAGCTTAGTTGTGGGCAACTACGAGCAGTACTTC. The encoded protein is CASSLVVGNYEQYF.

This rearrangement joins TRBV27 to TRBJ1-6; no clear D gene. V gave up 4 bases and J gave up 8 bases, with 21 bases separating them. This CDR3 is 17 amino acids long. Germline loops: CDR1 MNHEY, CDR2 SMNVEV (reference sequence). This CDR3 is CASSSIPIGSGDSPLHF. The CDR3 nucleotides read TGTGCCAGCAGTTCGATCCCCATAGGGAGTGGGGATTCACCCCTCCACTTT.

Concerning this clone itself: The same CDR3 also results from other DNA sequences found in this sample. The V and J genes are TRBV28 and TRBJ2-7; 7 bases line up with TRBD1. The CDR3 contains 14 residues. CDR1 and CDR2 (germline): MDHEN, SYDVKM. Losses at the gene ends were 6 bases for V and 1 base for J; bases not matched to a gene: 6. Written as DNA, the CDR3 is TGTGCCAGCAGCCCGACAGGGTCGTCCTACGAGCAGTACTTC. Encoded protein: CASSPTGSSYEQYF.